This T cell receptor (beta chain) comes out of a study of cytomegalovirus exposure and HLA in healthy donors. Amplification used 60 Vbeta primers and 13 Jbeta primers. The table came from immunoSEQ multiplex PCR; TCRdb's copy has only in-frame clones and leaves some out. The sample lists 75,000 to 80,000 clones, 72% seen once, with roughly 4.4% in the top ten. The germline V gene has CDR1 SGHAT and CDR2 FQNNGV. The CDR3 contains 15 residues. V trimming: 5 bases; J trimming: 1 base; junction bases outside the gene matches: 7. Of note for this clone: Its matching antigen is unknown.

Findings and caveats of the study: Per published accounts, TCR beta sequences correctly predicted the HLA-A and HLA-B alleles of most subjects. Under in vitro conditions, a few CMV-associated chains were confirmed as specific for CMV antigens.

The chain links TRBV11-2 to TRBJ1-1; 7 nucleotides align to TRBD1. The specimen sequenced was PBMCs. The receptor was derived from a man aged 55 to 69 in good health and CMV-seropositive. This CDR3 is CASSAGQGGNTEAFF. The CDR3 DNA is TGTGCCAGCAGCGCGGGGCAGGGGGGGAACACTGAAGCTTTCTTT. The full variable domain, in which reference TRBV11-2 and TRBJ1-1 provide the parts outside the CDR3, is EAGVAQSPRYKIIEKRQSVAFWCNPISGHATLYWYQQILGQGPKLLIQFQNNGVVDDSQLPKDRFSAERLKGVDSTLKIQPAKLEDSAVYLCASSAGQGGNTEAFFGQGTRLTVV.